The source of this T cell receptor beta chain is a study of glioma-infiltrating T cells. Concerning this clonotype itself: No antigen is known for it.

The V end lost 5 bases, the J end lost 2 bases, and 6 bases lay between the germline ends. This CDR3 is 11 amino acids long. Germline CDR1 SQVTM, CDR2 ANQGSEA. Overall study findings and caveats: Non-neoplastic patients had below-expected tissue-blood divergence, while all gliomas exceeded expectation. Very few CDR3 sequences were shared between tissue and blood.

TCR alpha and beta CDR3 regions were amplified from RNA using iRepertoire nested multiplex PCR. Input was 100-400 ng of tissue mRNA or PBMC total RNA. TCRdb reprocessed the multiplex PCR reads with MiXCR, giving one entry per CDR3 protein. The sample holds around 44,000 distinct CDR3 sequences; 20% to 25% are singletons and the top ten take almost 6.5%. The TCR comes from a human donor with low-grade glioma or glioblastoma, undergoing nonglioma brain surgery, or in good health (not recorded which). This sequence joins TRBV29-1 and TRBJ1-1; D gene ambiguous. Sequenced: glioma tissue, nonneoplastic brain tissue, or PBMCs (not recorded which). CDR3 in amino acids: CSVFINTEAFF. The DNA for the CDR3 is TGCAGCGTTTTTATTAACACTGAAGCTTTCTTT.